Listed here is a single T cell receptor beta chain. Its target is not known. The CDR3 ends on some other residue instead of the conserved phenylalanine or tryptophan, so this is likely a read error. The data were taken from a study of tumor-infiltrating lymphocytes in glioblastoma multiforme. Points from the study as a whole: Unequal TCR RNA per T cell might skew measured clone sizes.

Multiple V-beta primers and a C-beta primer amplified TCRB from RNA. TCRdb processed the multiplex PCR reads anew with MiXCR; each CDR3 protein has one entry. The sample has tens of thousands of distinct CDR3 sequences, approximately 60% seen once. The CDR3 spans 14 residues. CDR1 is SGHAT and CDR2 is FQDESV in the germline V gene (reference sequence). V trimming: 2 bases; J trimming: 5 bases; junction bases outside the gene matches: 3. The sequenced material came from brain tumor tissue. The receptor comes from a male donor with glioblastoma. This chain uses TRBV11-1 with TRBJ2-7, with 10 bases fitting TRBD2. DNA of the CDR3: TGTGCCAGCAGCTTACGAGCGGGGGGGGACGAGCAGTACTTA. This sequence encodes CASSLRAGGDEQYL.